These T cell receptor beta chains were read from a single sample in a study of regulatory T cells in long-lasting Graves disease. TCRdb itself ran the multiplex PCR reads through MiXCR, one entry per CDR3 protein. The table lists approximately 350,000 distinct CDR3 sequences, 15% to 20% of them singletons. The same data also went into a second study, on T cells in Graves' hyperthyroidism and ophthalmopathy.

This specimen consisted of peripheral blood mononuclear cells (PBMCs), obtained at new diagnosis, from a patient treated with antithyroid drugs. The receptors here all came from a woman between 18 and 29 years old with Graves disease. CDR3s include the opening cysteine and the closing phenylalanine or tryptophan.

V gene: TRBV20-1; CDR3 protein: CSARVLAGAPYNEQFF
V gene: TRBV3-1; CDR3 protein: CASSQRGGGSPLHF
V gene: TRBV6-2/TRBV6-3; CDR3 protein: CASSYRQEYQPQHF
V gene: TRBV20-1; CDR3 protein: CSAREGSDEQYF
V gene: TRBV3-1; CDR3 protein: CASSQGGLAGGYEQYF
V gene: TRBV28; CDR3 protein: CASSPGSYGYTF
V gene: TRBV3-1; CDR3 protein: CASSQDVKGAYNEQFF
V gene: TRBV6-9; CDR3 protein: CASSYQQTSGGLTDTQYF
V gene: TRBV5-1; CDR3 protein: CASNERAPSDEQFF
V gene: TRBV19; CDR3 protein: CASSINGMNTEAFF
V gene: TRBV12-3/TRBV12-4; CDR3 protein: CASSLRPWTGELFF
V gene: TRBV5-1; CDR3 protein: CASSFLGGQPATYGYTF
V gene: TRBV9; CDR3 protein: CASTRGLAGLYNEQFF
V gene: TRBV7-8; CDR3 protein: CASSLVRTGGNTIYF
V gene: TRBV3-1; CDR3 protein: CASSLSPGAVEQFF
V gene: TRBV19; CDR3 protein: CASSPTGQSYGYTF
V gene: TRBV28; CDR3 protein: CASESGTAYNGQFF
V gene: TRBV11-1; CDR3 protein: CASSLLYRNSPLHF
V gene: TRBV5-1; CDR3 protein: CASSLGGVSYEQYF
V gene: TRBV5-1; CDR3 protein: CASSSGDWRSTAETQYF
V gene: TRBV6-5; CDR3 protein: CASSSAGTGFTYEQYF
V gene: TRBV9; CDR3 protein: CASSAHSNQPQHF